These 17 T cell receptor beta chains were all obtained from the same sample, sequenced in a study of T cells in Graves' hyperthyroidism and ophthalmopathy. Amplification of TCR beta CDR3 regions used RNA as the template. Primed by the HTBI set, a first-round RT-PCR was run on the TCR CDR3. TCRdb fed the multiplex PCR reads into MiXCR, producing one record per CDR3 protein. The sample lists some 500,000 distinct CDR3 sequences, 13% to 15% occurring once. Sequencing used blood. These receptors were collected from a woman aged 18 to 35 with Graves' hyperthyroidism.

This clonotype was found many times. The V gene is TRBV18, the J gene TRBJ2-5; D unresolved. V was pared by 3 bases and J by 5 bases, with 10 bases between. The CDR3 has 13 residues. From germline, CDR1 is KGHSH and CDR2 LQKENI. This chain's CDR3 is CASSPYYGETQYF. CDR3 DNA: TGTGCCAGCTCACCTTACTATGGGGAGACCCAGTACTTC.

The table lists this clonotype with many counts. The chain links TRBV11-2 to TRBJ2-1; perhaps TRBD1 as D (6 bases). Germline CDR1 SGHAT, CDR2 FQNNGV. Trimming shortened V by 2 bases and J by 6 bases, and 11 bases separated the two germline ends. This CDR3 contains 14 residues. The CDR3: CASSLPPGVNEQFF. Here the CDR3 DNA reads TGTGCCAGCAGCTTACCCCCAGGGGTCAATGAGCAGTTCTTC. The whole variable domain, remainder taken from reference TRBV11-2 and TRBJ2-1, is EAGVAQSPRYKIIEKRQSVAFWCNPISGHATLYWYQQILGQGPKLLIQFQNNGVVDDSQLPKDRFSAERLKGVDSTLKIQPAKLEDSAVYLCASSLPPGVNEQFFGPGTRLTVL.

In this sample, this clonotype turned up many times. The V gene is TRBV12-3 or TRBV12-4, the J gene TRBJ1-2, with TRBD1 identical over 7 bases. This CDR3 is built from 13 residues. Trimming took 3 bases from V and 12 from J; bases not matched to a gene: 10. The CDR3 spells CASSFSRDREHTF. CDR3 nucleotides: TGTGCCAGCAGTTTCTCCCGGGACAGAGAACACACCTTC.

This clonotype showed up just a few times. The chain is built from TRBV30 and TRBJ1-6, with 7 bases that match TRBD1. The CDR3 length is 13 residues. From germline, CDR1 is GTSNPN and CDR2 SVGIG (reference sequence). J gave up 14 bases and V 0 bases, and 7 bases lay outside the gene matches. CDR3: CAWSVGQGVSLHF. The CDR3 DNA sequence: TGTGCCTGGAGTGTCGGGCAGGGGGTCTCCCTCCACTTT. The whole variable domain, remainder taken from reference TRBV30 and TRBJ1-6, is SQTIHQWPATLVQPVGSPLSLECTVEGTSNPNLYWYRQAAGRGLQLLFYSVGIGQISSEVPQNLSASRPQDRQFILSSKKLLLSDSGFYLCAWSVGQGVSLHFGNGTRLTVT.

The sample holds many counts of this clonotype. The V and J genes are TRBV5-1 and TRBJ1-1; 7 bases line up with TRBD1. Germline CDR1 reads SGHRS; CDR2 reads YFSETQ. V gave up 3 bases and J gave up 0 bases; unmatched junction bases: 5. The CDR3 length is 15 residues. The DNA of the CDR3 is TGCGCCAGCAGCTATGCGGGACAGATGAACACTGAAGCTTTCTTT. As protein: CASSYAGQMNTEAFF.

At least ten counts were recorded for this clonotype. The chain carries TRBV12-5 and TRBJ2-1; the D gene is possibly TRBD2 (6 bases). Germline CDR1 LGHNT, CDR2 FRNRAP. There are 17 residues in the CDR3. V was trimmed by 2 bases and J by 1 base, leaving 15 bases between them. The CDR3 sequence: CASGLKGLGLSYNEQFF. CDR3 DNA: TGTGCTAGTGGTTTGAAGGGACTGGGCCTATCCTACAATGAGCAGTTCTTC.

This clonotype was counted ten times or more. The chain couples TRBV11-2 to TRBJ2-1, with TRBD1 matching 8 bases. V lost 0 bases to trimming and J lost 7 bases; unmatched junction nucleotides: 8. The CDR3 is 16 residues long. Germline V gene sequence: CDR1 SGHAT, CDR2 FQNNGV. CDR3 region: CASSLDLARGRNEQFF. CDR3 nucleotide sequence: TGTGCCAGCAGCTTAGATCTGGCCAGGGGGCGGAATGAGCAGTTCTTC. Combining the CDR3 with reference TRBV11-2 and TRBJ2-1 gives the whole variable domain EAGVAQSPRYKIIEKRQSVAFWCNPISGHATLYWYQQILGQGPKLLIQFQNNGVVDDSQLPKDRFSAERLKGVDSTLKIQPAKLEDSAVYLCASSLDLARGRNEQFFGPGTRLTVL.

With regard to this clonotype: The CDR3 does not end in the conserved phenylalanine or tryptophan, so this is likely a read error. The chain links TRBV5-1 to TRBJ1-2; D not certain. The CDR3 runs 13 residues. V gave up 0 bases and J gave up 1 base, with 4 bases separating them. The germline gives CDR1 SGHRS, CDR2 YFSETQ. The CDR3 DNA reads TGCGCCAGCAGCTTGGACAGTAACTATGGCTACACCCTC. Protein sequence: CASSLDSNYGYTL.

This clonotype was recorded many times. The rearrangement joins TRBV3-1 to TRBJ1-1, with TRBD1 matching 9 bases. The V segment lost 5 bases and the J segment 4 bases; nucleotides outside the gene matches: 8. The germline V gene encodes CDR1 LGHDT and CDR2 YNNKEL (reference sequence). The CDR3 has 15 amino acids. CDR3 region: CASSTPGQGLTEAFF. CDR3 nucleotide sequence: TGTGCCAGCAGCACCCCGGGACAGGGCCTCACTGAAGCTTTCTTT.

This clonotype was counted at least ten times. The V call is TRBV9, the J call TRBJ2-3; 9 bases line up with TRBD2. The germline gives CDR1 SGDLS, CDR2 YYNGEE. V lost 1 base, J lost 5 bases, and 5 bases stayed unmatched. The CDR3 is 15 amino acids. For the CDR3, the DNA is TGTGCCAGCAGCGTACTAGCGGGAACCCAAGATACGCAGTATTTT. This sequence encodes CASSVLAGTQDTQYF.

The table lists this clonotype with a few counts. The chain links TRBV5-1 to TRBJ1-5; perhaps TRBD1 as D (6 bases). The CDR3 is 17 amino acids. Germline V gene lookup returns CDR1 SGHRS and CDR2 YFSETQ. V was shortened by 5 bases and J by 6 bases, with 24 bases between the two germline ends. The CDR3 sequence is CASSRFGGQEDGQPQHF. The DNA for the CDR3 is TGCGCCAGCAGTCGATTCGGGGGGCAGGAGGATGGTCAGCCCCAGCATTTT.

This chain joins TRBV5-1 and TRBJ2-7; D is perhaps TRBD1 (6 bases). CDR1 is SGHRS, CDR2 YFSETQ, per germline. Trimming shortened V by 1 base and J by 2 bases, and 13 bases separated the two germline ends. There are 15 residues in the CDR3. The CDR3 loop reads CASSLCDRRTYEQYV. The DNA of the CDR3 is TGCGCCAGCAGCTTGTGCGACAGGAGAACCTACGAGCAGTACGTC.

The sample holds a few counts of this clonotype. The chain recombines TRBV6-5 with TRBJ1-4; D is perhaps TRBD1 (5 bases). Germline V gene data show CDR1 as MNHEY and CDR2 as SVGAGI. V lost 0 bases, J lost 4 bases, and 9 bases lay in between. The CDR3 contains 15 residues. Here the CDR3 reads CASSYSSGLNEKLFF. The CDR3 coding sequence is TGTGCCAGCAGTTACTCGTCGGGGCTTAATGAAAAACTGTTTTTT.

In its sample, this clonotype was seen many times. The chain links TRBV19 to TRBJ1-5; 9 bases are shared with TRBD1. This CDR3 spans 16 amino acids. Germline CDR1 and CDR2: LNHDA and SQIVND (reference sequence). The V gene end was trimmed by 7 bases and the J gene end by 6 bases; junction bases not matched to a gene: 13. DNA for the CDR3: TGTGCCAGTACCTCACCCGGACAGGGGTACGGTCAGCCCCAGCATTTT. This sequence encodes CASTSPGQGYGQPQHF.

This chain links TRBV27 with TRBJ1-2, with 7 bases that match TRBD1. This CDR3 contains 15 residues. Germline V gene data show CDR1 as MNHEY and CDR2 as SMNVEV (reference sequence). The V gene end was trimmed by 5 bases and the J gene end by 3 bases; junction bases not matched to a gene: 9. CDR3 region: CASSQQGGVYYGYTF. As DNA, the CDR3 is TGTGCCAGCAGTCAGCAGGGGGGTGTATACTATGGCTACACCTTC.

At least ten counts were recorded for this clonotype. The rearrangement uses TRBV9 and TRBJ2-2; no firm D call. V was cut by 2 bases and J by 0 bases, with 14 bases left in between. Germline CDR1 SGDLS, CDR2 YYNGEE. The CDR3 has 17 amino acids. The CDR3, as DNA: TGTGCCAGCAGCGTCCCCAGGACCGCCTCGAACACCGGGGAGCTGTTTTTT. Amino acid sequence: CASSVPRTASNTGELFF.

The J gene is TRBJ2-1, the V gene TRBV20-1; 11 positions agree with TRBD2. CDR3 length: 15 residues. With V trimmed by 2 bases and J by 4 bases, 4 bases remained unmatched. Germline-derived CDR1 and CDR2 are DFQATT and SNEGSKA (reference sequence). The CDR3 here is CSARPGLAVYNEQFF. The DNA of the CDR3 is TGCAGTGCTAGACCGGGACTAGCGGTATACAATGAGCAGTTCTTC.